This entry lists 28 T cell receptor beta chains sequenced from one sample in a study of Ad26.COV2.S vaccination and SARS-CoV-2 variants (dated by TCRdb to the early 2020s). The sample's treatment or condition label is to be understood as: about 20 received Ad26.COV2.S at low or high dose, single or two shots; about 5 received placebo; per-sample allocation not given. Repertoires of vaccine and placebo recipients were sequenced from samples collected on day 63 after the first injection. Library prep was done by the immunoSEQ multiplex PCR assay. Held by TCRdb, this immuneACCESS table contains in-frame sequences only and omits some clones. Under half of the omission traces to an unresolved V gene where checked; the cause of the rest is unknown. The sample records roughly 420,000 clones, about 91% of which are singletons. The ten largest clonotypes hold over 2% of the sample. The sample here was peripheral blood, taken in a trial of Ad26.COV2.S vaccine versus placebo. The receptor source for this set is a person between 18 and 59 years old who received the Ad26.COV2.S COVID-19 vaccine or a placebo.

The rearrangement joins TRBV5-1 to TRBJ2-7; 8 bases are shared with TRBD2. The CDR3 has 16 amino acids. J was trimmed by 3 bases and V by 0 bases; bases with no gene match: 8. Germline CDR1 reads SGHRS; CDR2 reads YFSETQ. CDR3 sequence: CASSLVGAGGFYEQYF. For the CDR3, the DNA is TGCGCCAGCAGCTTGGTAGGCGCGGGGGGTTTCTACGAGCAGTACTTC.

The table lists this clone with a few counts. The V gene is TRBV6-1, the J gene TRBJ2-7; possibly TRBD2 for D (7 bases). The CDR3 is made up of 15 amino acids. Germline CDR1 is MNHNS and CDR2 is SASEGT. V was pared by 2 bases and J by 1 base, with 12 bases between. The CDR3 is CASSEWGGGSYEQYV. CDR3 sequence (DNA): TGTGCCAGCAGTGAATGGGGGGGCGGTTCCTACGAGCAGTACGTC.

The chain is built from TRBV7-3 and TRBJ1-1, with 7 bases lining up with TRBD1. Germline V gene sequence: CDR1 SGHTA, CDR2 FQGTGA. This CDR3 spans 15 amino acids. With 3 bases clipped from V and 5 bases from J, the junction kept 9 bases outside the gene matches. Here the CDR3 DNA reads TGTGCCAGCAGCTTGAGGCGACAGGGAGAAACTGAAGCTTTCTTT. As protein: CASSLRRQGETEAFF.

The chain is built from TRBV12-3 or TRBV12-4 and TRBJ1-1; D not resolved. The CDR3 has 13 amino acids. The V gene lost 5 bases and the J gene lost 4 bases, with 11 bases spanning the gap. The CDR3 DNA is TGTGCCAGCAGTCCGGCGCCGGGCACTGAAGCTTTCTTT. It is translated as CASSPAPGTEAFF.

The chain combines TRBV11-2 with TRBJ1-2; the D gene is possibly TRBD1 (5 bases). Germline V gene lookup returns CDR1 SGHAT and CDR2 FQNNGV. V lost 5 bases, J lost 0 bases, and 16 bases lay in between. This CDR3 has 16 amino acids. This CDR3 reads CASSHGTVLANYGYTF. The CDR3 coding sequence is TGTGCCAGCAGCCACGGGACGGTCCTAGCTAACTATGGCTACACCTTC.

As regards this clone: Other DNA variants within this sample encode the same CDR3. The chain employs TRBV28 and TRBJ1-2; D is ambiguous. V gave up 1 base and J gave up 5 bases, with 5 bases separating them. This CDR3 region has 12 residues. Germline CDR1 MDHEN, CDR2 SYDVKM. As DNA, the CDR3 is TGTGCCAGCAGTTTATTCCGGTATGGCTACACCTTC. This sequence encodes CASSLFRYGYTF.

The V and J genes are TRBV30 and TRBJ1-1; no clear D gene. Germline lookup yields CDR1 GTSNPN and CDR2 SVGIG (reference sequence). The CDR3 has 12 amino acids. V was trimmed by 3 bases and J by 7 bases, leaving 12 bases between them. DNA for the CDR3: TGTGCCTGGAGCTACAGCCGGCTTGAAGCTTTCTTT. Translating gives CAWSYSRLEAFF. The variable domain in full, with the rest retrieved from reference TRBV30 and TRBJ1-1, is SQTIHQWPATLVQPVGSPLSLECTVEGTSNPNLYWYRQAAGRGLQLLFYSVGIGQISSEVPQNLSASRPQDRQFILSSKKLLLSDSGFYLCAWSYSRLEAFFGQGTRLTVV.

This chain joins TRBV11-3 and TRBJ2-1, with 8 bases aligning to TRBD2. The CDR3 covers 20 residues. CDR1 and CDR2 (germline): SGHNT, YENEEA. V shed 2 bases, J shed 5 bases, and the junction held 20 bases outside the gene matches. Written as DNA, the CDR3 is TGTGCCAGCAGCTTATCGCGTTGGGGCTTCAAGCGGGAGAGGAACAATGAGCAGTTCTTC. This encodes CASSLSRWGFKRERNNEQFF. Drawing the rest from reference TRBV11-3 and TRBJ2-1, the complete variable domain is EAGVVQSPRYKIIEKKQPVAFWCNPISGHNTLYWYLQNLGQGPELLIRYENEEAVDDSQLPKDRFSAERLKGVDSTLKIQPAELGDSAVYLCASSLSRWGFKRERNNEQFFGPGTRLTVL.

As for this clone: Other DNA sequences in the sample encode the same CDR3. This chain links TRBV2 with TRBJ1-2, with D unclear. The CDR3 extends over 13 amino acids. Germline loops: CDR1 SNHLY, CDR2 FYNNEI. V gave up 6 bases and J gave up 2 bases, with 10 bases separating them. CDR3 loop: CASSAGLNYGYTF. CDR3 sequence (DNA): TGTGCCAGCAGCGCAGGACTCAACTATGGCTACACCTTC.

This chain joins TRBV28 and TRBJ2-5; no definite D call. Germline lookup yields CDR1 MDHEN and CDR2 SYDVKM. This CDR3 has 14 residues. Deletions cut 3 bases from V and 5 bases from J, with 13 bases between. The CDR3 reads CASSFTEPTETQYF. The CDR3, as DNA: TGTGCCAGCAGTTTTACCGAGCCAACTGAGACCCAGTACTTC.

The chain links TRBV27 to TRBJ2-3, with 9 bases identical to TRBD1. V was pared by 3 bases and J by 4 bases, with 8 bases of the junction left unmatched. CDR1 is MNHEY, CDR2 SMNVEV, per germline (reference sequence). This CDR3 comprises 16 residues. The CDR3 DNA follows: TGTGCCAGCAGTTTGCTCCGACAGGGGGGGGCAGATACGCAGTATTTT. Its translation: CASSLLRQGGADTQYF.

The chain links TRBV5-1 to TRBJ2-5, with D possibly matching TRBD2 (7 bases). V was clipped by 5 bases and J by 5 bases, with 22 bases between them. Germline V gene data show CDR1 as SGHRS and CDR2 as YFSETQ. The CDR3 contains 16 residues. CDR3 loop: CASSEEVGGRWETQYF. The DNA of the CDR3 is TGCGCCAGCAGTGAGGAGGTCGGGGGGCGCTGGGAGACCCAGTACTTC. Using reference TRBV5-1 and TRBJ2-5 for the parts outside the CDR3, the full variable domain is KAGVTQTPRYLIKTRGQQVTLSCSPISGHRSVSWYQQTPGQGLQFLFEYFSETQRNKGNFPGRFSGRQFSNSRSEMNVSTLELGDSALYLCASSEEVGGRWETQYFGPGTRLLVL.

The V gene is TRBV19, the J gene TRBJ1-1; 7 bases map to TRBD1. The CDR3 covers 17 residues. J gave up 1 base and V 6 bases, and 14 bases lay outside the gene matches. Per germline, CDR1 LNHDA and CDR2 SQIVND (reference sequence). The CDR3 loop is CASSVLLWRQGNTEAFF. For the CDR3, the DNA is TGTGCCAGTAGCGTCCTACTATGGAGACAGGGGAACACTGAAGCTTTCTTT. Using reference TRBV19 and TRBJ1-1 for the parts outside the CDR3, the full variable domain is DGGITQSPKYLFRKEGQNVTLSCEQNLNHDAMYWYRQDPGQGLRLIYYSQIVNDFQKGDIAEGYSVSREKKESFPLTVTSAQKNPTAFYLCASSVLLWRQGNTEAFFGQGTRLTVV.

V usage is TRBV18 and J usage is TRBJ1-2; 8 bases fit TRBD1. From germline, CDR1 is KGHSH and CDR2 LQKENI. The CDR3 is made up of 16 amino acids. The J segment lost 3 bases and the V segment lost 2 bases, leaving 8 bases of the junction unmatched. CDR3 in DNA: TGTGCCAGCTCACCAATCGTGAGACAGGGGTACTATGGCTACACCTTC. The encoded protein is CASSPIVRQGYYGYTF.

The rearrangement joins TRBV19 to TRBJ1-4; 9 bases align to TRBD1. CDR3 length equals 15 residues. V gave up 5 bases and J gave up 6 bases; unmatched junction bases: 7. CDR1 LNHDA and CDR2 SQIVND come from the germline V gene (reference sequence). CDR3 sequence (DNA): TGTGCCAGTAGTCAGGACAGGGGAGGGGATGAAAAACTGTTTTTT. Protein: CASSQDRGGDEKLFF.

This chain uses TRBV27 with TRBJ2-2; no reliable D call. Trimming pared 6 bases from V and 7 bases from J, leaving 18 bases between. The CDR3 spans 15 residues. CDR1 and CDR2 from the germline V gene are MNHEY and SMNVEV (reference sequence). The CDR3 here is CASSLHPQYLGELFF. In nucleotides, the CDR3 is TGTGCCAGCAGCCTCCATCCGCAGTACCTCGGGGAGCTGTTTTTT.

The chain combines TRBV9 with TRBJ2-7; a weak D match, TRBD2 (6 bases). The CDR3 contains 14 residues. With 4 bases removed from V and 4 bases from J, the gap between germline ends came to 15 bases. Germline values: CDR1 SGDLS, CDR2 YYNGEE. The CDR3 DNA sequence: TGTGCCAGCAGCCGAACTCTAGCGTTGTACGAGCAGTACTTC. Its protein product is CASSRTLALYEQYF.

The gene calls are TRBV21-1 and TRBJ2-7; TRBD1, the D gene given by the table, was not confirmed from the DNA. TRBV21-1 counts as a pseudogene. CDR3 length equals 15 residues. This CDR3 is CASSSGQGAPREQYV. In nucleotides, the CDR3 is TGTGCCAGCAGCAGTGGACAGGGAGCCCCGCGCGAGCAGTACGTC.

This clone was seen once. V and J are TRBV7-3 and TRBJ1-2; maybe TRBD1 (6 bases). CDR1 and CDR2 from the germline V gene are SGHTA and FQGTGA. V lost 5 bases, J lost 5 bases, and 15 bases lay in between. There are 14 residues in the CDR3. DNA of the CDR3: TGTGCCAGCAGCGTCCGCGGGGGGGCATATGGCTACACCTTC. Protein: CASSVRGGAYGYTF. Together with reference TRBV7-3 and TRBJ1-2, the CDR3 gives the full variable domain: GAGVSQTPSNKVTEKGKYVELRCDPISGHTALYWYRQSLGQGPEFLIYFQGTGAADDSGLPNDRFFAVRPEGSVSTLKIQRTERGDSAVYLCASSVRGGAYGYTFGSGTRLTVV.

V is TRBV2 and J is TRBJ1-1; TRBD1 matches 7 bases. V was pared by 2 bases and J by 8 bases, with 14 bases of the junction left unmatched. The germline CDR1 and CDR2 sequences are SNHLY and FYNNEI. This CDR3 region has 16 residues. In nucleotides, the CDR3 is TGTGCCAGCAGTGAACCCATGACAGGGCCAATGTCCGAAGCTTTCTTT. Encoded protein: CASSEPMTGPMSEAFF.

This clone is a singleton in its sample. The V gene is TRBV24-1, the J gene TRBJ2-1; 14 nucleotides match TRBD2. The junction had 3 bases not matched to a gene; V was cut back by 9 bases and J by 0 bases. CDR1 and CDR2 (germline): KGHDR, SFDVKD. There are 16 residues in the CDR3. The CDR3 protein is CATGLAGGSSYNEQFF. CDR3 coding DNA: TGTGCCACCGGACTAGCGGGAGGTAGCTCCTACAATGAGCAGTTCTTC.

For the CDR3, the DNA is TGTGCCAGCAGCCTGGGGACAGGGGGCGACTACGAGCAGTACTTC. This codes for CASSLGTGGDYEQYF. The genes are TRBV11-2 and TRBJ2-7, with 12 positions matching TRBD1. The CDR3 contains 15 residues. After removal of 5 bases from V and 3 bases from J, the junction contained 5 bases not matched to a gene. Germline values: CDR1 SGHAT, CDR2 FQNNGV.

The chain employs TRBV2 and TRBJ1-1; D might be TRBD1 (6 bases). V lost 5 bases to trimming and J lost 13 bases, with 17 bases between them. Germline V CDR1 and CDR2: SNHLY, FYNNEI. CDR3 size: 12 residues. In nucleotides, the CDR3 is TGTGCCAGCAGTCAGGGAAGGGGGAACGATTTCTTT. Amino acids: CASSQGRGNDFF.

The chain couples TRBV9 to TRBJ1-2; 10 bases align to TRBD1. The CDR3 loop spans 15 amino acids. V was clipped by 4 bases and J by 4 bases; unmatched bases: 7. From germline, CDR1 is SGDLS and CDR2 YYNGEE. Here the CDR3 DNA reads TGTGCCAGCAGCAATCGGGACAGGGGTTTCTATGGCTACACCTTC. Protein product: CASSNRDRGFYGYTF.

This clone was recorded a few times. The rearrangement links TRBV7-9 to TRBJ1-1, with D perhaps TRBD1 (6 bases). The V end lost 5 bases, the J end lost 8 bases, and 15 bases lay between the germline ends. The germline CDR1 and CDR2 sequences are SEHNR and FQNEAQ (reference sequence). This CDR3 comprises 13 residues. As DNA, the CDR3 is TGTGCCAGCAGCCACTACACAAGGGGGGAAGCTTTCTTT. It translates to CASSHYTRGEAFF. Variable domain in full (rest from reference TRBV7-9 and TRBJ1-1): DTGVSQNPRHKITKRGQNVTFRCDPISEHNRLYWYRQTLGQGPEFLTYFQNEAQLEKSRLLSDRFSAERPKGSFSTLEIQRTEQGDSAMYLCASSHYTRGEAFFGQGTRLTVV.

The chain recombines TRBV19 with TRBJ1-1, with TRBD1 as a possible D gene (5 bases). Germline V gives CDR1 LNHDA, CDR2 SQIVND (reference sequence). With 5 bases removed from V and 5 bases from J, the gap between germline ends came to 15 bases. The CDR3 totals 14 residues. In nucleotides, the CDR3 is TGTGCCAGTAGTCGGGAAAGGGGTGGGACTGAAGCTTTCTTT. Translated: CASSRERGGTEAFF.

The genes are TRBV5-1 and TRBJ1-1, with 8 bases fitting TRBD1. Looked up from germline, CDR1 is SGHRS and CDR2 is YFSETQ. J was trimmed by 2 bases and V by 8 bases; bases with no gene match: 11. The CDR3 is 15 amino acids. CDR3 region: CASSTGGTSNTEAFF. The CDR3 nucleotides are TGCGCCAGTTCAACAGGGGGTACCTCAAACACTGAAGCTTTCTTT.

The chain employs TRBV29-1 and TRBJ2-1; D uncertain. V was trimmed by 3 bases and J by 4 bases, leaving 7 bases between them. The CDR3 runs 12 residues. Germline V gives CDR1 SQVTM, CDR2 ANQGSEA. In DNA form, the CDR3 reads TGCAGCGTTGATCGAGAATACAATGAGCAGTTCTTC. Translation: CSVDREYNEQFF.